Below, one TCR beta chain is given with its context. Its cognate antigen is unknown. Indicated treatment: roughly 11-day PBMC culture with coronavirus spike peptide pools or control peptides (ViraFEST assay). This specimen comes from a study of vaccination and CD4 T cells after COVID-19. CDR3 length: 15 residues. Trimming removed 0 bases at V and 3 bases at J, with 10 bases between. Germline V gives CDR1 LGHNA, CDR2 YSLEER. Study-level findings and limits: Convalescent patients saw a median roughly 90% of their reactive clones show up only after vaccination.

Cultured CD4+ T cells had their DNA profiled by the Oncomine TCR Beta short-read assay. One entry per CDR3 protein, called by TCRdb with MiXCR from the PCR reads. The sample carries roughly 13,000 distinct CDR3 sequences, about 42% recorded once. The starting material was CD4+ T cells from blood, cultured in vitro, obtained before SARS-CoV-2 vaccination. The chain combines TRBV4-3 with TRBJ2-3; no clear D gene. This clonotype originated in a human donor who had recovered from COVID-19. Here the CDR3 DNA reads TGCGCCAGCAGCCAAGAGGTCCAGATAACAGATACGCAGTATTTT. As protein: CASSQEVQITDTQYF.